These T cell receptor beta chains were read from a single sample in a study of OX40 agonist ivuxolimab in advanced cancers. Libraries were prepared by immunoSEQ multiplex PCR; TCRdb keeps only in-frame clonotypes and omits some of them. The sample yields under 55,000 clones, 86% seen once. The sample consisted of CD4+ or CD8+ T cells sorted from blood, taken in a trial of the OX40 agonist ivuxolimab. The receptors here all came from an adult with an advanced solid tumor such as melanoma, head and neck, liver or kidney cancer. Each CDR3 is given with its conserved first and last residue. The D gene is left open where the match is weak. Part of the rows lack a size; the others show once, few, many or a class for expanded clones.

d_gene	v_gene	j_gene	abundance	CDR3aa	CDR3nt
TRBD1	TRBV28	TRBJ2-2	few	CASNSQGANTGELFF	TGTGCCAGCAATAGTCAGGGGGCTAACACCGGGGAGCTGTTTTTT
NA	TRBV2	TRBJ1-1	few	CASSWATDTEAFF	TGTGCCAGCTCTTGGGCTACGGACACTGAAGCTTTCTTT
NA	TRBV11-2	TRBJ2-7	few	CASSPDRQYEQYF	TGTGCCAGCAGCCCCGATCGACAGTACGAGCAGTACTTC
TRBD1	TRBV10-3	TRBJ1-6	NA	CAISYNQGDNSPLHF	TGTGCCATCAGTTATAATCAGGGGGATAATTCACCCCTCCACTTT
NA	TRBV30	TRBJ2-2	NA	CAWSVEGTNTGELFF	TGTGCCTGGAGTGTGGAGGGAACGAACACCGGGGAGCTGTTTTTT
NA	TRBV7-2	TRBJ1-3	once	CASSLVRTISGNTIYF	TGTGCCAGCAGCTTAGTGAGGACCATCTCTGGAAACACCATATATTTT
NA	TRBV18	TRBJ1-6	NA	CASSQKTPTSSPLHF	TGTGCCAGCTCACAAAAGACCCCGACAAGTTCACCCCTCCACTTT
NA	TRBV30	TRBJ1-2	NA	CAWSVYRVGGYTF	TGTGCCTGGAGTGTATACAGGGTCGGTGGCTACACCTTC
TRBD1	TRBV6-6	TRBJ1-5	NA	CASSVGQVGNQPQHF	TGTGCCAGCAGTGTGGGACAGGTGGGGAATCAGCCCCAGCATTTT
TRBD1	TRBV27	TRBJ1-2	NA	CASSLQGASQSYGYTF	TGTGCCAGCAGTTTACAGGGGGCTTCTCAAAGCTATGGCTACACCTTC
NA	TRBV6-5	TRBJ1-1	NA	CASRLDTSNTEAFF	TGTGCCAGCAGGTTGGACACTTCGAACACTGAAGCTTTCTTT
NA	TRBV29-1	TRBJ1-2	NA	CSVGEASYGYTF	TGCAGCGTTGGGGAAGCTAGTTATGGCTACACCTTC
NA	TRBV19	TRBJ1-3	NA	CASNSGGGNTIYF	TGTGCCAGTAATTCGGGAGGAGGAAACACCATATATTTT
NA	TRBV30	TRBJ1-4	few	CAWSGRALANEKLFF	TGTGCCTGGAGCGGCAGGGCCCTCGCTAATGAAAAACTGTTTTTT
TRBD1	TRBV2	TRBJ1-1	NA	CASRKTGGKVSNTEAFF	TGTGCCAGCAGGAAGACAGGGGGCAAGGTATCCAACACTGAAGCTTTCTTT
NA	TRBV28	TRBJ2-5	NA	CASSYPAGAGETQYF	TGTGCCAGCAGTTACCCCGCAGGGGCGGGAGAGACCCAGTACTTC
NA	TRBV2	TRBJ1-6	NA	CASSELRVPYNSPLHF	TGTGCCAGCAGTGAATTGAGGGTCCCCTATAATTCACCCCTCCACTTT
TRBD2	TRBV7-2	TRBJ2-3	once	CASSLIMSGGADTQYF	TGTGCCAGCAGCTTAATAATGAGCGGGGGGGCAGATACGCAGTATTTT
TRBD1	TRBV27	TRBJ2-7	once	CASRRTAGTESSYEQYF	TGTGCCAGCAGACGAACGGCCGGGACAGAGAGCTCCTACGAGCAGTACTTC
NA	TRBV5-1	TRBJ2-3	once	CASSLAGDGTDTQYF	TGCGCCAGCAGCTTGGCAGGGGATGGTACTGATACGCAGTATTTT
TRBD1	TRBV5-5	TRBJ1-5	NA	CASSLQGVSNQPQHF	TGTGCCAGCAGTTTACAGGGGGTTAGCAATCAGCCCCAGCATTTT
TRBD1	TRBV18	TRBJ2-2	NA	CASSVGQLNTGELFF	TGTGCCAGCTCCGTGGGACAGCTGAACACCGGGGAGCTGTTTTTT
TRBD2	TRBV18	TRBJ2-1	NA	CASSPGTSGRNEQFF	TGTGCCAGCTCACCAGGGACTAGCGGTCGCAATGAGCAGTTCTTC
TRBD1	TRBV11-2	TRBJ1-5	NA	CASRKTGGANQPQHF	TGTGCCAGCAGAAAGACAGGGGGAGCAAATCAGCCCCAGCATTTT
TRBD1	TRBV5-6	TRBJ1-2	NA	CASSPGDRGFYGYTF	TGTGCCAGCAGCCCGGGGGACAGGGGGTTTTATGGCTACACCTTC
TRBD1	TRBV11-2	TRBJ1-3	NA	CASSLRQGAGGNTIYF	TGTGCCAGCAGCTTAAGACAGGGGGCCGGTGGAAACACCATATATTTT
NA	TRBV29-1	TRBJ1-2	NA	CSAGDYGYTF	TGCAGCGCCGGGGATTATGGCTACACCTTC
TRBD1	TRBV18	TRBJ1-5	NA	CASSLNRDRGAPQHF	TGTGCCAGCTCACTGAACCGGGACAGGGGTGCGCCCCAGCATTTT
TRBD1	TRBV19	TRBJ1-1	once	CASSLDRGNTEAFF	TGTGCCAGTAGTCTCGACAGGGGGAACACTGAAGCTTTCTTT
TRBD1	TRBV6-1	TRBJ1-1	once	CASSSKSGTVTEAFF	TGTGCCAGCAGCTCGAAGTCCGGGACAGTCACTGAAGCTTTCTTT
NA	TRBV27	TRBJ2-3	NA	CASESSSAHTQYF	TGTGCCAGCGAGTCCTCATCTGCTCATACGCAGTATTTT
TRBD1	TRBV12-5	TRBJ2-6	NA	CASGLATGTVFYSGANVLTF	TGTGCTAGTGGTTTGGCAACCGGGACAGTGTTCTACTCTGGGGCCAACGTCCTGACTTTC
TRBD2	TRBV5-4	TRBJ2-7	NA	CASTSGTAGGAIYEQYF	TGTGCCAGCACCAGCGGGACAGCGGGGGGCGCTATCTACGAGCAGTACTTC
NA	TRBV5-4	TRBJ1-4	NA	CASSLSQSGPTSNEKLFF	TGTGCCAGCAGCTTGTCTCAGTCAGGGCCCACGTCTAATGAAAAACTGTTTTTT
NA	TRBV7-8	TRBJ1-2	NA	CASQGTGTLGGYTF	TGTGCCAGCCAAGGGACCGGGACCCTGGGGGGCTACACCTTC
NA	TRBV27	TRBJ2-7	once	CASSLMGGASYEQYF	TGTGCCAGCAGTTTAATGGGGGGGGCATCCTACGAGCAGTACTTC
TRBD1	TRBV5-4	TRBJ2-7	once	CASSDPGQVDEQYF	TGTGCCAGCAGCGACCCGGGACAGGTCGATGAGCAGTACTTC
TRBD1	TRBV5-1	TRBJ1-2	NA	CASSPDRDYGYTF	TGCGCCAGCAGCCCGGACAGGGACTATGGCTACACCTTC
NA	TRBV5-1	TRBJ2-7	NA	CASSPRTDFPAYEQYF	TGCGCCAGCAGCCCCAGGACAGATTTTCCCGCCTACGAGCAGTACTTC
NA	TRBV7-2	TRBJ2-5	NA	CASSLVSRGQETQYF	TGTGCCAGCAGCTTAGTCTCGAGAGGTCAAGAGACCCAGTACTTC
NA	TRBV10-3	TRBJ1-2	NA	CAISVTGTDYGYTF	TGTGCCATCAGTGTGACCGGGACCGACTATGGCTACACCTTC
NA	TRBV29-1	TRBJ1-2	NA	CSVTGHTGTPYGYTF	TGCAGCGTCACGGGTCATACCGGGACTCCCTATGGCTACACCTTC
NA	TRBV5-1	TRBJ1-6	NA	CASSLLAGFNSPLHF	TGCGCCAGCAGCTTGCTGGCGGGTTTCAATTCACCCCTCCACTTT
NA	TRBV6-6	TRBJ1-3	NA	CASSRPGGNTIYF	TGTGCCAGCAGTCGCCCGGGGGGAAACACCATATATTTT
TRBD2	TRBV27	TRBJ2-7	NA	CASSPTGLAGPREQYF	TGTGCCAGCAGTCCGACCGGACTAGCGGGCCCCCGGGAGCAGTACTTC
NA	TRBV6-1	TRBJ2-1	NA	CASVQASGHEQFF	TGTGCCAGCGTTCAGGCTTCAGGTCATGAGCAGTTCTTC
TRBD1	TRBV6-5	TRBJ2-7	NA	CASSVTGTGNLGQYF	TGTGCCAGCAGTGTAACCGGGACAGGGAACCTAGGGCAGTACTTC
TRBD1	TRBV7-3	TRBJ2-4	NA	CASSLKAGQGLAKNIQYF	TGTGCCAGCAGCTTAAAGGCCGGACAGGGACTAGCCAAAAACATTCAGTACTTC
NA	TRBV11-2	TRBJ1-6	NA	CASSLVPDSPLHF	TGTGCCAGCAGCTTAGTTCCAGATTCACCCCTCCACTTT
NA	TRBV30	TRBJ1-3	NA	CACYCGGSGNTIYF	TGTGCCTGCTATTGTGGGGGAAGTGGAAACACCATATATTTT
NA	TRBV2	TRBJ2-7	NA	CASSRGSYEQYF	TGTGCCAGCAGCAGGGGATCCTACGAGCAGTACTTC
NA	TRBV6-5	TRBJ2-2	NA	CASHTNYGELFF	TGTGCCAGCCACACAAACTACGGGGAGCTGTTTTTT